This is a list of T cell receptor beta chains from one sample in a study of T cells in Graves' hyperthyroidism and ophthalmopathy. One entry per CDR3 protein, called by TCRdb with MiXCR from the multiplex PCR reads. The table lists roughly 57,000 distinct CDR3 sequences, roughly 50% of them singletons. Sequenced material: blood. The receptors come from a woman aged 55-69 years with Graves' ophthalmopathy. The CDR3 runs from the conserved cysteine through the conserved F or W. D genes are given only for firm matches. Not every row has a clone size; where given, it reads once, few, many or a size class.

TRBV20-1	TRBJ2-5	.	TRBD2	CSAAPFISRGLAGLETQYF	TGCAGTGCTGCCCCATTTATTTCTAGGGGACTAGCGGGGTTAGAGACCCAGTACTTC
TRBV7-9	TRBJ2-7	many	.	CASSYSGEQYF	TGTGCCAGCAGCTATAGCGGCGAGCAGTACTTC
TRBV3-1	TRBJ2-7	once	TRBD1	CASSQTGQGDYEQYF	TGTGCCAGCAGCCAAACGGGACAGGGGGATTACGAGCAGTACTTC
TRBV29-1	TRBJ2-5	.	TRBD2	CSVGGREIQYF	TGCAGCGTTGGAGGGAGGGAGATCCAGTACTTC
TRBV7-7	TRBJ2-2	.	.	CASSPSAQVGAGELFF	TGTGCTAGCAGCCCCTCGGCCCAAGTCGGGGCCGGGGAGCTGTTTTTT
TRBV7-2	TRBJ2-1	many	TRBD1	CASSPHPGQADSYNEQFF	TGTGCCAGCAGCCCGCACCCGGGACAGGCCGACTCCTACAATGAGCAGTTCTTC
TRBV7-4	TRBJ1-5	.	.	CASSLALGVAGGDQPQHF	TGTGCCAGCAGCTTAGCGCTTGGGGTAGCGGGTGGAGATCAGCCCCAGCATTTT
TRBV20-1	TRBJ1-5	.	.	CSTWGGMGSNQPQHF	TGCAGTACTTGGGGAGGCATGGGTAGCAATCAGCCCCAGCATTTT
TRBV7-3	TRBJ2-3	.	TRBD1	CASSFSTGPDTQYF	TGTGCCAGCAGCTTTTCGACAGGGCCAGATACGCAGTATTTT
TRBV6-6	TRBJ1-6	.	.	CASRDTYNPPLHF	TGTGCCAGCAGGGACACCTATAATCCACCCCTCCACTTC
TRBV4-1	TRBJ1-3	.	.	CASSKAGMGNTIYF	TGCGCCAGCAGCAAAGCGGGAATGGGAAACACCATATATTTT
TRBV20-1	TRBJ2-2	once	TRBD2	CSAPTSGGTGELFF	TGCAGTGCTCCGACTAGCGGGGGGACCGGGGAGCTGTTTTTT
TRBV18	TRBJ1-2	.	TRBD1	CASSPGQGSRYGYTF	TGTGCCAGCTCTCCTGGACAGGGCTCACGCTATGGCTACACCTTC
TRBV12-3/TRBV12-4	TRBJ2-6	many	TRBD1	CASRLRWGGQGLAGANVLTF	TGTGCCAGCAGGTTGCGATGGGGGGGACAGGGGTTAGCTGGGGCCAACGTCCTGACTTTC
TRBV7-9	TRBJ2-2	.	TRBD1	CASTRTGNTGELFF	TGTGCCAGCACAAGGACAGGGAACACCGGGGAGCTGTTTTTT
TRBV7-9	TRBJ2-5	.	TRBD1	CASSLGQGAETQYF	TGTGCCAGCAGCTTAGGCCAGGGGGCGGAGACCCAGTACTTC
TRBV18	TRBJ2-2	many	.	CASSPNTGELFF	TGTGCCAGCAGCCCGAACACCGGGGAGCTGTTTTTT
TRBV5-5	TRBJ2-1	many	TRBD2	CASRNTGLAGLSSYNEQFF	TGTGCCAGCAGGAATACGGGACTAGCGGGCCTGAGCTCCTACAATGAGCAGTTCTTC
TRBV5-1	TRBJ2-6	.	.	CASSLAPTGSGANVLTF	TGCGCCAGCAGCTTGGCCCCGACAGGCTCTGGGGCCAACGTCCTGACTTTC
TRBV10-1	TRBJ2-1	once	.	CASRAGQFF	TGCGCCAGCAGGGCGGGACAGTTCTTC
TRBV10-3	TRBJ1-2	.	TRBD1	CAISDSTGSYGYTF	TGTGCCATCAGTGACTCGACAGGGTCCTATGGCTACACCTTC
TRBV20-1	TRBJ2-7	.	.	CSARGLRAYEQYF	TGCAGTGCTAGAGGGCTGCGGGCCTACGAGCAGTACTTC
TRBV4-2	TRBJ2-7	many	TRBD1	CASSSRQGTYEQYF	TGTGCCAGCAGCAGCCGACAGGGAACCTACGAGCAGTACTTC
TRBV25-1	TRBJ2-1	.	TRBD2	CASSDTGSSGGGGDNEQFF	TGTGCCAGCAGTGACACCGGGTCTAGCGGGGGTGGGGGGGACAATGAGCAGTTCTTC
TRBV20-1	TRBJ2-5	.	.	CSAPEGVVETQYF	TGCAGTGCACCAGAAGGGGTAGTGGAGACCCAGTACTTC
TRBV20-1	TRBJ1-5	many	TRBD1	CSARGWDSSNQPQHF	TGCAGTGCTAGAGGGTGGGACAGTAGCAATCAGCCCCAGCATTTT
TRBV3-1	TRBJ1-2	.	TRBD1	CASSHDRGSYGYTF	TGCGCCAGCAGCCACGACAGGGGTAGCTATGGCTACACCTTC
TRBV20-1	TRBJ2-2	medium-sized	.	CSVQGRNGELFF	TGCAGTGTCCAGGGAAGGAACGGGGAGCTGTTTTTT
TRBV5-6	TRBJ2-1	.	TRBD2	CASSSPTSGSLSYNEQFF	TGTGCCAGCAGCTCACCCACTAGCGGGAGTTTATCCTACAATGAGCAGTTCTTC
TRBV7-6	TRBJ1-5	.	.	CASSLAMDQQPQHF	TGTGCCAGCAGCTTAGCAATGGATCAGCAGCCCCAGCATTTT
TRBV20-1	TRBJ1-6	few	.	CSASGGGAKINSPLHF	TGCAGTGCTAGTGGGGGGGGGGCTAAGATAAATTCACCCCTCCACTTT
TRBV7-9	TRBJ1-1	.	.	CASRSQALEAFF	TGTGCCAGCAGATCACAGGCATTAGAAGCTTTCTTT
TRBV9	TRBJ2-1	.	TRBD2	CASSVVAGGNGQFF	TGTGCCAGCAGCGTAGTTGCGGGAGGTAATGGGCAGTTCTTC
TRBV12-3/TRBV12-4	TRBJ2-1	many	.	CASSLTRDNEQFF	TGTGCCAGCAGTCTGACTCGAGACAATGAGCAGTTCTTC
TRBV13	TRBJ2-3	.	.	CASSLRQGGTDTQYF	TGTGCCAGCAGCTTAAGGCAGGGAGGCACAGATACGCAGTATTTT
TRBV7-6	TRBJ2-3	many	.	CASSLVVSVSTDTQYF	TGTGCCAGCAGCTTAGTTGTTAGCGTAAGCACAGATACGCAGTATTTT
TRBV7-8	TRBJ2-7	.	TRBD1	CASSLNRDRIVEQYF	TGTGCCAGCAGCTTAAACCGGGACAGGATAGTCGAGCAGTACTTC
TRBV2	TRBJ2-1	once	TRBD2	CASSAGTSGRDEQFF	TGTGCCAGCAGTGCCGGGACTAGCGGGAGGGATGAGCAGTTCTTC
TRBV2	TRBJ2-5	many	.	CASINRVQETQYF	TGTGCCAGCATAAACAGGGTACAAGAGACCCAGTACTTC
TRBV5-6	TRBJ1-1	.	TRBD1	CASIRTGGGYTEAFF	TGTGCCAGCATAAGGACAGGGGGTGGGTATACTGAAGCTTTCTTT